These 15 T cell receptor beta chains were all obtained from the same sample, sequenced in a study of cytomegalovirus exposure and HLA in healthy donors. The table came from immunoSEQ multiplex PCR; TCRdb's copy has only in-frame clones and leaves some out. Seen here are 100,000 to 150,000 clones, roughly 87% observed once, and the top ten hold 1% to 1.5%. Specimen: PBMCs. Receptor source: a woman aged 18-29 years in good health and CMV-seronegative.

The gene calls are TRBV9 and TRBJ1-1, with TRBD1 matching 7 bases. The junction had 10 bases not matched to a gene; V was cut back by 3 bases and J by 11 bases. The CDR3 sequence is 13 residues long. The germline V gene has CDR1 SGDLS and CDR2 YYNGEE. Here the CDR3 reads CASSATGVGAAFF. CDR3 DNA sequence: TGTGCCAGCAGCGCTACAGGGGTGGGAGCGGCTTTCTTT. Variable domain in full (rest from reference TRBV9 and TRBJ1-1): DSGVTQTPKHLITATGQRVTLRCSPRSGDLSVYWYQQSLDQGLQFLIQYYNGEERAKGNILERFSAQQFPDLHSELNLSSLELGDSALYFCASSATGVGAAFFGQGTRLTVV.

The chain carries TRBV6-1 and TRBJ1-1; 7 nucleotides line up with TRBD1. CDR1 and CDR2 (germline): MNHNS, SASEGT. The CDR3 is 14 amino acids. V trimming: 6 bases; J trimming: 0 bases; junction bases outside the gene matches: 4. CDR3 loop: CASRPGQLNTEAFF. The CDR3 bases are TGTGCCAGCAGGCCGGGACAGTTGAACACTGAAGCTTTCTTT.

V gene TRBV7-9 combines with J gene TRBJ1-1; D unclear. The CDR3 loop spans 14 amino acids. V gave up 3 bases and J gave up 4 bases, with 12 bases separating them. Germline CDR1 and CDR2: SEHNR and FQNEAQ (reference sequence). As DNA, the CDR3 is TGTGCCAGCAGCTTTAGCGGGTCTGGCACTGAAGCTTTCTTT. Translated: CASSFSGSGTEAFF.

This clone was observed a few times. As DNA, the CDR3 is TGTGCCAGCAGTGAGACAGGGATTTTCCAGCCCCAGCATTTT. The encoded protein is CASSETGIFQPQHF. This rearrangement joins TRBV6-1 to TRBJ1-5; TRBD1 matches 7 bases. CDR3 length: 14 amino acids. J gave up 7 bases and V 3 bases, and 6 bases lay outside the gene matches. From germline, CDR1 is MNHNS and CDR2 SASEGT.

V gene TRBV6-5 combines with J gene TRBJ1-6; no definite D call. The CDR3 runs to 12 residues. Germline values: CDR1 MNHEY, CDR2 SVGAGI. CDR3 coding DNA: TGTGACCGGGGTGTGTGGAATTCACCCCTCCACTTT. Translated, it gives CDRGVWNSPLHF.

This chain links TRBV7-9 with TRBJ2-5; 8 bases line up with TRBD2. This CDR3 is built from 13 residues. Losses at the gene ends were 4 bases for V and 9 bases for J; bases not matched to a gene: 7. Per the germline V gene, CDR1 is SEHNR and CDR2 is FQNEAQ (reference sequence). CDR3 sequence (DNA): TGTGCCAGCAGCTCCAGGACTAGCTCGGCCCAGTACTTC. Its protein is CASSSRTSSAQYF.

CDR3 region: CASSRNRGLTTEAFF. CDR3 sequence (DNA): TGTGCCAGCAGCCGGAACAGGGGGCTAACGACTGAAGCTTTCTTT. The chain combines TRBV6-5 with TRBJ1-1, with 9 bases identical to TRBD1. Germline V gives CDR1 MNHEY, CDR2 SVGAGI. This CDR3 is built from 15 residues. The ends lost 6 bases at V and 5 bases at J; junction bases unmatched: 10.

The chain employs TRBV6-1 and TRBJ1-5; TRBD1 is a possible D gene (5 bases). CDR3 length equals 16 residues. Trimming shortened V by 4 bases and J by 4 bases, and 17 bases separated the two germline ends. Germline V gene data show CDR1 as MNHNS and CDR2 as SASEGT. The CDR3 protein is CASSGDLSLGNQPQHF. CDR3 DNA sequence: TGTGCCAGCAGTGGGGACTTGAGCCTAGGGAATCAGCCCCAGCATTTT.

The CDR3 loop is CASSSDRGGLSYNEQFF. In nucleotides, the CDR3 is TGTGCCAGCAGCTCCGACAGGGGAGGGTTATCCTACAATGAGCAGTTCTTC. V is TRBV11-3 and J is TRBJ2-1; D possibly corresponds to TRBD1 (8 bases). CDR3 length: 17 amino acids. Trimming removed 4 bases at V and 1 base at J, with 17 bases between. Germline V gene lookup returns CDR1 SGHNT and CDR2 YENEEA.

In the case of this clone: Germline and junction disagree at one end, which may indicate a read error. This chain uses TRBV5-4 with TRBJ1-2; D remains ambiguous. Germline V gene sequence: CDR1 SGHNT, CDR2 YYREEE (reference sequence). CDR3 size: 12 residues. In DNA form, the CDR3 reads TGTGCCAGCAGCTTGGGATCCCGGGAGCTACGATTC. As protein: CASSLGSRELRF. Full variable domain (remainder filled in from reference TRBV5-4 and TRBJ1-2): ETGVTQSPTHLIKTRGQQVTLRCSSQSGHNTVSWYQQALGQGPQFIFQYYREEENGRGNFPPRFSGLQFPNYSSELNVNALELDDSALYLCASSLGSRELRFGSGTRLTVV.

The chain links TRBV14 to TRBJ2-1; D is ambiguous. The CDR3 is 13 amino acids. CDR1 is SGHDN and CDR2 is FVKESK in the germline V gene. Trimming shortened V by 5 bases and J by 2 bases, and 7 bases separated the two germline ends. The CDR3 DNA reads TGTGCCAGCAGCGGCAGAACCTACAATGAGCAGTTCTTC. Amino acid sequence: CASSGRTYNEQFF.

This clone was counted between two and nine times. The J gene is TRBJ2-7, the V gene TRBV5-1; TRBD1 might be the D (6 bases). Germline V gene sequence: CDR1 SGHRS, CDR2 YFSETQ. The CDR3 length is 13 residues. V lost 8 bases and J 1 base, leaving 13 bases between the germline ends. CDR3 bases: TGCGCCAGTACCTCACAGGGTTCCTACGAGCAGTACTTC. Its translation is CASTSQGSYEQYF.

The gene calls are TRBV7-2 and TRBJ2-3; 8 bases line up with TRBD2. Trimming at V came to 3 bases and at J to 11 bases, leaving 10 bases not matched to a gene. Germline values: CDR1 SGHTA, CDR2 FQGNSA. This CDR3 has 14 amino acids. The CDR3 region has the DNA TGTGCCAGCAGCTTGCTCATCGGACTAGCTGAGCAGTATTTT. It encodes CASSLLIGLAEQYF.

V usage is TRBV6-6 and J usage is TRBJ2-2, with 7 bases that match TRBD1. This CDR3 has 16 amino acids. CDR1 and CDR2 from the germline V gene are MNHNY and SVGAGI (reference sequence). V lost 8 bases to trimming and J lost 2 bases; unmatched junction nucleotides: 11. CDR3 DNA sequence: TGTGCCAGCGAGCCGGGGACAGAACCAAACACCGGGGAGCTGTTTTTT. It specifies CASEPGTEPNTGELFF.

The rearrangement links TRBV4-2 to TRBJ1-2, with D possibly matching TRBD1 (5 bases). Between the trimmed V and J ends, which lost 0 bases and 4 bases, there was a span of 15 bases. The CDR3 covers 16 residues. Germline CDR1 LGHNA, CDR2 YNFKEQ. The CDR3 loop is CASSQDGVGVLYGYTF. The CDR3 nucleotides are TGTGCCAGCAGCCAAGATGGTGTAGGGGTCCTCTATGGCTACACCTTC.